This T cell receptor beta chain emerged from a study of shared clonotypes between healthy human individuals. Donors, without exception, were Caucasian adults residing in Nashville, Tennessee. The V end was cut by 3 bases, the J end by 3 bases, with 12 bases between. Germline CDR1 and CDR2: SGDLS and YYNGEE. CDR3 length equals 15 residues. Some clones are missing from TCRdb's copy, which holds only in-frame ones; the method was immunoSEQ multiplex PCR. Here the sample spans 1.4 million or so clones, approximately 98.5% being singletons. Sequencing was done on a sample of naive CD4+ T cells sorted from blood. Noted subset: CD45RA+ positively selected. The V gene is TRBV9, the J gene TRBJ2-2; D is unclear. This sequence originates from a man between 25 and 39 years old in good health. CDR3 nucleotide sequence: TGTGCCAGCAGCGCTAGTCTTGCGGACACCGGGGAGCTGTTTTTT. It specifies CASSASLADTGELFF. The complete variable domain, with remaining parts taken from reference TRBV9 and TRBJ2-2, reads DSGVTQTPKHLITATGQRVTLRCSPRSGDLSVYWYQQSLDQGLQFLIQYYNGEERAKGNILERFSAQQFPDLHSELNLSSLELGDSALYFCASSASLADTGELFFGEGSRLTVL.